This paragraph reports one TCR beta chain. Its antigen remains unknown. These data are taken from a study of T cells in tuberculosis. Study-level results: Active tuberculosis TCR-alpha repertoires lay closer to GMM-specific TCRs than IGRA-negative controls, suggesting clonal expansion.

Libraries were prepared by immunoSEQ multiplex PCR; TCRdb keeps only in-frame clonotypes and omits some of them. The sample lists over 20,000 clones; about 96% were seen once. This receptor was obtained from a donor aged 10 to 29 with latent tuberculosis or without tuberculosis infection. The sequencing input was PBMCs.

The CDR3 DNA reads as TGTGCCAGCATCGGTGCTCTAGCGGGGGGGCTCGTCACCGGGGAGCTGTTTTTT. Its protein product is CASIGALAGGLVTGELFF. V gene TRBV7-2 combines with J gene TRBJ2-2, with 12 bases matching TRBD2. The CDR3 contains 18 residues. V was pared by 7 bases and J by 4 bases, with 13 bases of the junction left unmatched. Germline CDR1 SGHTA, CDR2 FQGNSA. The full variable domain, its missing parts supplied by reference TRBV7-2 and TRBJ2-2, is GAGVSQSPSNKVTEKGKDVELRCDPISGHTALYWYRQSLGQGLEFLIYFQGNSAPDKSGLPSDRFSAERTGGSVSTLTIQRTQQEDSAVYLCASIGALAGGLVTGELFFGEGSRLTVL.